Shown below are 10 T cell receptor beta chains from a single sample sequenced in a study of control samples from healthy donors and cancer patients. Using immunoSEQ multiplex PCR, the repertoire was profiled, and TCRdb retains in-frame clones only, with some absent. The sample lists roughly 99,000 clones; approximately 82% were seen once. Input material: blood. The receptors stem from a man aged 60 to 69 in good health.

The chain recombines TRBV20-1 with TRBJ2-1; 7 bases match TRBD2. J was trimmed by 5 bases and V by 3 bases; bases with no gene match: 7. Germline-derived CDR1 and CDR2 are DFQATT and SNEGSKA (reference sequence). There are 14 residues in the CDR3. CDR3 sequence (DNA): TGCAGTGCTAGTGGGCTAGCGGTTCACAATGAGCAGTTCTTC. It translates to CSASGLAVHNEQFF.

V usage is TRBV7-9 and J usage is TRBJ2-3, with D perhaps matching TRBD2 (6 bases). Germline CDR1 SEHNR, CDR2 FQNEAQ (reference sequence). With 5 bases removed from V and 2 bases from J, the gap between germline ends came to 14 bases. This CDR3 has 15 residues. In DNA, the CDR3 is TGTGCCAGCAGCCGCCGGGACTGGGACACAGATACGCAGTATTTT. It specifies CASSRRDWDTDTQYF.

The rearrangement links TRBV6-4 to TRBJ2-2; D ambiguous. CDR1 and CDR2 (germline): MRHNA, SNTAGT. The CDR3 has 14 amino acids. Trimming cost V 7 bases and J 0 bases, with 9 bases left between them. CDR3 loop: CASKVGTNTGELFF. CDR3 nucleotide sequence: TGTGCCAGCAAGGTGGGAACGAACACCGGGGAGCTGTTTTTT.

The chain has TRBV19 and TRBJ2-7, with 7 bases lining up with TRBD1. The CDR3 is 14 residues long. With 6 bases clipped from V and 2 bases from J, the junction kept 7 bases outside the gene matches. Germline-derived CDR1 and CDR2 are LNHDA and SQIVND (reference sequence). DNA for the CDR3: TGTGCCAGTAGGTCCGGGACAGCCACCTACGAGCAGTACTTC. The encoded protein is CASRSGTATYEQYF.

The rearrangement uses TRBV15 and TRBJ1-2; the D is unclear. This CDR3 has 13 amino acids. Per the germline V gene, CDR1 is LNHNV and CDR2 is YYDKDF (reference sequence). The germline V and J ends were trimmed by 4 bases and 4 bases, with 10 bases remaining between them. CDR3 loop: CATSISLSYGYTF. Here the CDR3 DNA reads TGTGCCACCAGCATTAGCCTGAGCTATGGCTACACCTTC.

This chain uses TRBV27 with TRBJ1-3; no definite D call. This CDR3 is built from 13 residues. V was clipped by 6 bases and J by 0 bases, with 6 bases between them. From germline, CDR1 is MNHEY and CDR2 SMNVEV (reference sequence). The CDR3, as DNA: TGTGCCAGCAGGAGCCGCTCTGGAAACACCATATATTTT. Residues: CASRSRSGNTIYF.

This chain connects TRBV15 to TRBJ1-6; D call uncertain. The CDR3 sequence is 18 residues long. Germline CDR1 LNHNV, CDR2 YYDKDF (reference sequence). V was shortened by 0 bases and J by 0 bases, with 12 bases between the two germline ends. This CDR3 reads CATSRDPASSSYNSPLHF. The CDR3 DNA reads as TGTGCCACCAGCAGAGATCCGGCGAGTAGCTCCTATAATTCACCCCTCCACTTT.

The chain is built from TRBV7-8 and TRBJ2-5, with D tentatively TRBD1 (6 bases). The CDR3 is 14 amino acids. V lost 5 bases and J lost 0, with 10 bases in between. Per germline, CDR1 SGHVS and CDR2 FQNEAQ. The CDR3 coding sequence is TGTGCCAGCAGCCCTACAGGGAACCAAGAGACCCAGTACTTC. It codes for CASSPTGNQETQYF.

In the case of this clone: Other DNA sequences in this sample translate to the same CDR3. This chain links TRBV5-1 with TRBJ1-5; D is undetermined. The germline gives CDR1 SGHRS, CDR2 YFSETQ. V lost 0 bases to trimming and J lost 0 bases, with 7 bases between them. CDR3 length: 15 residues. CDR3 in DNA: TGCGCCAGCAGCTTGGAAGGCTATAGCAATCAGCCCCAGCATTTT. This translates into CASSLEGYSNQPQHF.

The chain recombines TRBV5-5 with TRBJ2-7; D possibly corresponds to TRBD2 (6 bases). Trimming shortened V by 0 bases and J by 4 bases, and 20 bases separated the two germline ends. Germline loops: CDR1 SGHKS, CDR2 YYEKEE (reference sequence). This CDR3 region has 17 residues. The CDR3 region has the DNA TGTGCCAGCAGCTTGGTACCTCGGGACTCGACTTTGTACGAGCAGTACTTC. It specifies CASSLVPRDSTLYEQYF.